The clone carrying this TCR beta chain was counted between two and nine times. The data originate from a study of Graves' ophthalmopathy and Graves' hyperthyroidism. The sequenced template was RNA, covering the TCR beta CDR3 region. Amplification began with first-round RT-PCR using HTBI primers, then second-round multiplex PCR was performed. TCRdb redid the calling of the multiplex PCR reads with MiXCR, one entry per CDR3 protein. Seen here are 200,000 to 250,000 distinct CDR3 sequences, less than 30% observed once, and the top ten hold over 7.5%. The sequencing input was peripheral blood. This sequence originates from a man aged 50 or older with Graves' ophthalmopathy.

The CDR3 DNA is TGCGCCAGCAGGGGGGACAACTCCTACGAGCAGTACTTC. Amino acid sequence: CASRGDNSYEQYF. The gene calls are TRBV10-2 and TRBJ2-7; tentatively, D is TRBD1 (6 bases). The germline V and J ends were trimmed by 6 bases and 0 bases, with 9 bases remaining between them. This CDR3 has 13 amino acids. Per the germline V gene, CDR1 is WSHSY and CDR2 is SAAADI.